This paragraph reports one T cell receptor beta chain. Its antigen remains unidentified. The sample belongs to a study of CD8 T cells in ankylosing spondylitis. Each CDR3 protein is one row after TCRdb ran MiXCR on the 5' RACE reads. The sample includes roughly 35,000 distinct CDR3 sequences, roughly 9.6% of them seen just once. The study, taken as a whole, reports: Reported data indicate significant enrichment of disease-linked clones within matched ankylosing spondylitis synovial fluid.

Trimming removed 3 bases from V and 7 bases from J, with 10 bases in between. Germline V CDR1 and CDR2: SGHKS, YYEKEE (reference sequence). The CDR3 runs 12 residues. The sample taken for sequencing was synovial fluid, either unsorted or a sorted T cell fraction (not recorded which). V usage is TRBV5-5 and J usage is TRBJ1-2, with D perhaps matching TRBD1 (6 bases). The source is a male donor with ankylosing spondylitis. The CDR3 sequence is CASSSSGVGYTF. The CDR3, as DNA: TGTGCCAGCAGCTCGTCAGGGGTTGGCTACACCTTC. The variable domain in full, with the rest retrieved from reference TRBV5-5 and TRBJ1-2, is DAGVTQSPTHLIKTRGQQVTLRCSPISGHKSVSWYQQVLGQGPQFIFQYYEKEERGRGNFPDRFSARQFPNYSSELNVNALLLGDSALYLCASSSSGVGYTFGSGTRLTVV.